Reported below is one T cell receptor beta chain. This receptor's antigen is unknown. Per-nucleotide qualities are absent, and no much larger clonotype sits a single base away. The approximately 39 donors, aged about 6 to 95 years, were systemically healthy Caucasian individuals from Russia. About 9.6 milliliters of peripheral blood were collected from each donor into EDTA-treated Vacutainer tubes. Ficoll-Paque density-gradient centrifugation was used to isolate PBMCs, with at least 6.5 million per sample. Trizol reagent was used to extract total RNA from PBMCs, with at least 5.5 micrograms per sample. For every donor, flow cytometry on a PBMC aliquot measured the percentage of naive CD45RAhigh/CD27high T cells. The CDR1 and CDR2 encoded by the germline V gene are MNHEY and SVGEGT. V drops 5 bases and J drops 0 bases, leaving 11 bases in between. The CDR3 runs 14 amino acids, cysteine and phenylalanine included. Of all the DNA, just the CDR3 is kept, 42 bases in frame from base 1.

The sample belongs to a study of blood T cells in healthy people across ages (dated by TCRdb to between 2014 and 2016). Study-wide context: In model experiments, template switching captured roughly one uniquely barcoded TCR beta cDNA molecule for every two T cells. To track age-related changes in TCR beta repertoire diversity, the study relied on deep sequencing normalized with unique cDNA molecular identifiers. For two donors (one aged 18 to 29 and one aged 80 or older), the study analyzed two additional independent replicas of 1 million unique cDNA reads from the same blood draw. Donors of different ages were randomly distributed across sequencing lanes to avoid experimental bias. Four age groups were formed from the donors: young (average around 15 years), middle-aged (more than 35), aged (under 70) and long-lived (82).

Overall study outcomes, separate from this receptor: Conclusive comparison of naive and antigen-experienced compartments was prevented by the profiling of bulk unsorted PBMCs. Observed TCR beta diversity per million T cells fell roughly linearly with age, and a significant reduction was already apparent by age around 44. Donor CMV infection status was unknown, potentially confounding age-related changes in expanded clonotypes. Compared with the aged group, the long-lived group had more naive CD4+ T cells, fewer expanded clones and increased TCR diversity, suggesting age selection. Estimates of total diversity based on one million sequenced T cells were considered lower bounds and underestimates. Observed TCR beta diversity correlated strongly with the percentage of naive T cells measured by flow cytometry.

Libraries were constructed by 5' RACE. The data were produced on an Illumina HiSeq 2500. A second roughly 7 to 11 cycle PCR used a sample-barcoded 5' primer and a J-beta primer mix. A unique molecular identifier was introduced onto each TCR beta cDNA molecule by a template-switch 5' adaptor carrying 12 random nucleotides. At least 2.5 million CDR3-containing paired-end reads were obtained from each sample. All of the RNA was converted into first-strand cDNA using the Mint cDNA synthesis kit, with a TRBC-specific oligonucleotide serving as the primer. After uracil-DNA glycosylase treatment, a first 18-cycle PCR used universal primers M1SS and BC2_uni_R on all cDNA. Per the authors' processing: Each sample was normalized by randomly selecting 1 million high-quality reads, each carrying a distinct molecular identifier. Reads with shared molecular identifiers were discarded instead of being binned into consensus sequences. MiTCR, with a Q25 quality threshold and the strictest error-elimination algorithm, was used for CDR3 identification, clonotype clustering and error correction. A nonparametric unseen species model with Euler transformation was used to estimate a lower bound on total TCR beta diversity. In-frame beta chains were kept once TCRdb had trimmed the public reads at Q25 with fastp and called clones with MiXCR. Every CDR3 protein is listed once, alongside the most common genes and DNA of its rows. The V and J calls follow TCRdb's processing rather than the paper's. For this sample the table gives hundreds of thousands of distinct CDR3 sequences, of which approximately 59% were detected only once. The ten largest clones represent more than 35% of the sample.

Sequenced input: blood. The sequence derives from a man aged 55 to 70 in good health. The chain couples TRBV6-2 or TRBV6-3 to TRBJ2-7; matching of 6 bases hints at TRBD1 as the D gene. At the DNA level, the sequence is TGTGCCAGCAGTGATCCACAGGGCTCCTACGAGCAGTACTTC. Its protein is CASSDPQGSYEQYF.